The 5 T cell receptor beta chains presented below share a single source sample, sequenced in a study of immune evolution from preneoplasia to lung adenocarcinoma. Measured with immunoSEQ multiplex PCR; TCRdb has only the in-frame clones, and not every one. The profile shows 20,000 to 25,000 clones, 75% of them singletons. Sequenced input: FFPE invasive lung adenocarcinoma tissue. Source of these receptors: a person between 55 and 69 years old with lung adenocarcinoma.

This clone appeared a few times. The V call is TRBV28, the J call TRBJ1-2; 7 positions agree with TRBD1. Germline CDR1 and CDR2: MDHEN and SYDVKM. The CDR3 contains 16 residues. V trimming: 8 bases; J trimming: 8 bases; junction bases outside the gene matches: 20. The CDR3 nucleotides are TGTGCCAGCGGCAGGACAGGCCGCATTGGCTCTGGCGGCTACACCTTC. Amino acid sequence: CASGRTGRIGSGGYTF.

The rearrangement uses TRBV7-2 and TRBJ2-7, with TRBD1 matching 7 bases. The trim removed 4 bases at V and 3 bases at J, leaving 6 bases unmatched. CDR3 length: 14 residues. CDR1 and CDR2 from the germline V gene are SGHTA and FQGNSA. CDR3 sequence reads: CASSSGDRYYEQYF. CDR3 DNA sequence: TGTGCCAGCAGCTCCGGGGACAGATACTACGAGCAGTACTTC.

J is TRBJ1-1 and V is TRBV28, with a weak D call TRBD1 (5 bases). The germline CDR1 and CDR2 sequences are MDHEN and SYDVKM. V was cut by 5 bases and J by 1 base, with 14 bases left in between. The CDR3 sequence is 15 residues long. The CDR3 spells CASSGVGDGNTEAFF. The DNA for the CDR3 is TGTGCCAGCAGTGGGGTGGGGGACGGGAACACTGAAGCTTTCTTT.

V gene TRBV9 combines with J gene TRBJ1-1; 7 nucleotides match TRBD1. The CDR3 contains 15 residues. Germline-derived CDR1 and CDR2 are SGDLS and YYNGEE. V dropped 6 bases and J dropped 0; count of bases not matched to a gene: 8. The CDR3 DNA sequence: TGTGCCAGCAAGCCAGGGGGGGGAATGAACACTGAAGCTTTCTTT. It yields the protein CASKPGGGMNTEAFF. The full variable domain, in which reference TRBV9 and TRBJ1-1 provide the parts outside the CDR3, is DSGVTQTPKHLITATGQRVTLRCSPRSGDLSVYWYQQSLDQGLQFLIQYYNGEERAKGNILERFSAQQFPDLHSELNLSSLELGDSALYFCASKPGGGMNTEAFFGQGTRLTVV.

The chain joins TRBV2 to TRBJ1-5; D might be TRBD1 (5 bases). The V gene's germline CDR1 is SNHLY and CDR2 FYNNEI. The CDR3 is 15 residues long. The ends were cut back, 0 bases at V and 5 bases at J, with 11 bases in the middle. CDR3 in amino acids: CASSEAGGVYQPQHF. The CDR3 coding sequence is TGTGCCAGCAGTGAAGCGGGGGGAGTTTATCAGCCCCAGCATTTT.